This T cell receptor (beta chain) was identified during a study of technical replicates of blood from a few donors. Produced via immunoSEQ multiplex PCR; TCRdb's table is partial and in-frame only. The table has 66,000 or so clones, around 97% seen once. A note on this clone: One end of the junction does not line up with germline, which may come from a read error.

Germline V gives CDR1 MNHNS, CDR2 SASEGT. CDR3 length equals 16 residues. This sequence joins TRBV6-1 and TRBJ1-3; D ambiguous. Sequencing was done on a sample of T cells isolated from PBMCs. The receptor was isolated from a human donor in good health. CDR3 loop: CASSEGGMSSGNTIYF. In DNA, the CDR3 is TGTGCCAGCAGCGAAGGAGGTATGAGCTCTGGAAACACCATATATTTT.